Below, 5 T cell receptor beta chains from the same sample are listed, as sequenced in a study of cytomegalovirus exposure and HLA in healthy donors. The primer mix had 60 Vbeta and 13 Jbeta primers. The method was immunoSEQ multiplex PCR; TCRdb's version includes in-frame clones alone and lacks a portion of them. The sample shows 100,000 to 150,000 clones, about 74% of them seen only once. The sample comprised PBMCs. Receptor source: a woman between 45 and 65 years old in good health and CMV-seropositive.

The chain uses TRBV27 and TRBJ2-1, with 10 bases that match TRBD2. CDR3 length: 14 residues. CDR1 and CDR2 (germline): MNHEY, SMNVEV (reference sequence). The J segment lost 6 bases and the V segment lost 6 bases, leaving 5 bases of the junction unmatched. The CDR3 reads CASRLAGLGNEQFF. CDR3 DNA: TGTGCCAGCAGACTAGCGGGGCTAGGCAATGAGCAGTTCTTC.

This clone was counted only a few times. CDR3 nucleotide sequence: TGTGCCAGCAGCAAGCCCTACGACAGGGGCCCCTACTATGGCTACACCTTC. It specifies CASSKPYDRGPYYGYTF. The V and J genes are TRBV21-1 and TRBJ1-2; the table's D call of TRBD1 was not tested on the DNA. TRBV21-1 is a pseudogene locus. The CDR3 loop spans 17 amino acids.

The V gene is TRBV7-9, the J gene TRBJ2-1; a possible D gene is TRBD2 (5 bases). V gave up 5 bases and J gave up 4 bases, with 27 bases separating them. CDR3 length: 19 residues. Germline lookup yields CDR1 SEHNR and CDR2 FQNEAQ (reference sequence). CDR3 residues: CASSPPFGVGAGRYNEQFF. The CDR3 nucleotides are TGTGCCAGCAGCCCACCATTCGGAGTGGGAGCAGGAAGGTACAATGAGCAGTTCTTC.

The rearrangement joins TRBV30 to TRBJ1-3; 9 positions agree with TRBD1. V was clipped by 8 bases and J by 2 bases; unmatched bases: 7. Germline assignment: CDR1 GTSNPN and CDR2 SVGIG (reference sequence). The CDR3 consists of 14 residues. As DNA, the CDR3 is TGTGCCAGGGAGGGGACAGGGCCTGGAAACACCATATATTTT. This sequence encodes CAREGTGPGNTIYF.

The V gene is TRBV11-2, the J gene TRBJ1-5, with D tentatively TRBD1 (5 bases). This CDR3 spans 14 amino acids. The V and J ends lost 1 base and 6 bases respectively, with 10 bases between them. CDR1 is SGHAT, CDR2 FQNNGV, per germline. The CDR3: CASSLGGRGQPQHF. In nucleotides, the CDR3 is TGTGCCAGCAGCTTAGGAGGGAGGGGTCAGCCCCAGCATTTT.